This note documents a single TCR beta chain sequence. Sequencing was designed to attain a depth spanning 1 in 200,000 to 1 in 1 million T cells. Here immunoSEQ multiplex PCR was the method, and the copy in TCRdb shows in-frame clones only, minus some. The table shows around 29,000 clones, with over 55% occurring only once. The data were taken from a study of cytotoxic CD8 clonotypes in ibrutinib-treated CLL. Across the whole study: Included were 11 to 12 relapsed/refractory and about 14 treatment-naive patients, of whom approximately 18 were IGHV unmutated. Mean per-sample yields comprised roughly 260,000 productive templates and 94,082 productive rearrangements.

Germline loops: CDR1 MDHEN, CDR2 SYDVKM. There are 12 residues in the CDR3. The V and J ends lost 4 bases and 5 bases respectively, with 8 bases between them. The TCR comes from a human donor with chronic lymphocytic leukemia. The sample in question was PBMCs, obtained after 24 months of ibrutinib treatment. The chain employs TRBV28 and TRBJ2-5, with D tentatively TRBD2 (5 bases). In DNA form, the CDR3 reads TGTGCCAGCAGTTCGGGGATGGAGACCCAGTACTTC. Translated, it gives CASSSGMETQYF. Based on the CDR3 plus reference TRBV28 and TRBJ2-5, the full variable domain is DVKVTQSSRYLVKRTGEKVFLECVQDMDHENMFWYRQDPGLGLRLIYFSYDVKMKEKGDIPEGYSVSREKKERFSLILESASTNQTSMYLCASSSGMETQYFGPGTRLLVL.